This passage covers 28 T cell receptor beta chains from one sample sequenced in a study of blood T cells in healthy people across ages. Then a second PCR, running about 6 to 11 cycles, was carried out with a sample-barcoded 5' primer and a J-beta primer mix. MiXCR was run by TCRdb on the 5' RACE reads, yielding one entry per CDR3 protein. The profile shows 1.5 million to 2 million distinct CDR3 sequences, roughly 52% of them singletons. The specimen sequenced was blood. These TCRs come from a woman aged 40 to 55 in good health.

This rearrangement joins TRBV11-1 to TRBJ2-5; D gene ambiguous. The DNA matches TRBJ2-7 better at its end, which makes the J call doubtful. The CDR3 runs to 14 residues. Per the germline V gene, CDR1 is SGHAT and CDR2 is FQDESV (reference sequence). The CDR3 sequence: CASSLGMLDHEQYF. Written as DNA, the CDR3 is TGTGCCAGCAGCTTAGGGATGCTCGACCACGAGCAGTACTTC.

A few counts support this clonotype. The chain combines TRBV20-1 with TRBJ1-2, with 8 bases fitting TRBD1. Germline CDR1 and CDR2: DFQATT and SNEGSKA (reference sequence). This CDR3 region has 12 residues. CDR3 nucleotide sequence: TGCAGCGAACGTAACAGGGGGAATGGCTACACCTTC. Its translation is CSERNRGNGYTF.

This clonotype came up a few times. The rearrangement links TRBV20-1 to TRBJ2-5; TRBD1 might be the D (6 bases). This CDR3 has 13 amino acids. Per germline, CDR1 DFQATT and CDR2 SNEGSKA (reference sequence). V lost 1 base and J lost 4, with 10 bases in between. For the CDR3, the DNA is TGCAGTGCTAGAGCCGGGACATCAGAGACCCAGTACTTC. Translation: CSARAGTSETQYF.

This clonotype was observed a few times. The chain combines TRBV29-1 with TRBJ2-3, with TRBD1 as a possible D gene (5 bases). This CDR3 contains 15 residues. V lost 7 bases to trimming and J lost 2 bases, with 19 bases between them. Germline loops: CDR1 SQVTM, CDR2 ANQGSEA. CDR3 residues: CSAMVGRALTDTQYF. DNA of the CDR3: TGCAGCGCCATGGTGGGCAGGGCTCTCACAGATACGCAGTATTTT.

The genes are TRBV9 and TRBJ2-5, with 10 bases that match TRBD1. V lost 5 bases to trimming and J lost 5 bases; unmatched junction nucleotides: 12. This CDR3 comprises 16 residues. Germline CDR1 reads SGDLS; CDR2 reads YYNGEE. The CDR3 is CASSGTGAKPPETQYF. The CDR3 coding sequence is TGTGCCAGCAGTGGGACAGGGGCCAAACCCCCCGAGACCCAGTACTTC.

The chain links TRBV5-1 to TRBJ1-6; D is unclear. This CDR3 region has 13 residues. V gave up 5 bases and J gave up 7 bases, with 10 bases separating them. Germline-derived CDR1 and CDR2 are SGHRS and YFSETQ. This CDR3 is CASRKDSNSPLHF. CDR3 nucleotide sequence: TGCGCCAGCAGAAAGGATTCCAATTCACCCCTCCACTTT.

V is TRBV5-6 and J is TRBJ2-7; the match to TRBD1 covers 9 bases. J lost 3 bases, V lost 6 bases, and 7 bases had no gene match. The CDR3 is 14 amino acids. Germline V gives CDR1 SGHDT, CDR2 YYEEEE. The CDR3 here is CASNPTGGFYEQYF. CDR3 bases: TGTGCCAGCAACCCTACAGGGGGCTTCTACGAGCAGTACTTC.

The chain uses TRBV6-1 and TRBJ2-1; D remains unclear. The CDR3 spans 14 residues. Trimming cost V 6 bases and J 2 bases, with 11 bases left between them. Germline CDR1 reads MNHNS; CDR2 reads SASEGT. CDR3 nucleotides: TGTGCCAGCAGAGTCATTGATGCCTACAATGAGCAGTTCTTC. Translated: CASRVIDAYNEQFF.

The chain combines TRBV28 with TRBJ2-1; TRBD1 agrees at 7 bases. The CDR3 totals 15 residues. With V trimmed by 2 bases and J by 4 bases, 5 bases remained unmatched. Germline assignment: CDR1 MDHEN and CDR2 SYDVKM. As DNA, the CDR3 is TGTGCCAGCAGTTTACCGGGACAGAATTACAATGAGCAGTTCTTC. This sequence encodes CASSLPGQNYNEQFF.

Written as DNA, the CDR3 is TGCAGTGCCCGCCGGACTAGAGACCTGTGGGGTGAGCAGTTCTTC. Translating gives CSARRTRDLWGEQFF. The chain joins TRBV20-1 to TRBJ2-1; TRBD2 matches 7 bases. The CDR3 covers 15 residues. Trimming removed 6 bases from V and 9 bases from J; junction bases left unmatched: 17. The germline CDR1 and CDR2 sequences are DFQATT and SNEGSKA (reference sequence).

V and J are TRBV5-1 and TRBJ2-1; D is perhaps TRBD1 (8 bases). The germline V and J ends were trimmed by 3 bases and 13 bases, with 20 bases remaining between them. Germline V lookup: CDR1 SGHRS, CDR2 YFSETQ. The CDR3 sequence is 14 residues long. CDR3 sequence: CASSSGQGGETQFF. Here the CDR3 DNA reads TGCGCCAGCAGCTCAGGACAGGGAGGGGAGACCCAGTTCTTC.

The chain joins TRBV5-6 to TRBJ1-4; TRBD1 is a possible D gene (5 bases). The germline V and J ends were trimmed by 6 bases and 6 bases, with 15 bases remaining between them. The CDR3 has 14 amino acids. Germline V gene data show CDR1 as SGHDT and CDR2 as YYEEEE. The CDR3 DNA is TGTGCCAGCACCTTCGGTCGGGGGGATGAAAAACTGTTTTTT. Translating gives CASTFGRGDEKLFF.

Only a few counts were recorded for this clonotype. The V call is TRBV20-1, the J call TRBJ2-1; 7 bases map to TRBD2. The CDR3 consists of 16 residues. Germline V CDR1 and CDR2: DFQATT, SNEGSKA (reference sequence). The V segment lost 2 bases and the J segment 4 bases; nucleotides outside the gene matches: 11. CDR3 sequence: CSARSAAGWGYNEQFF. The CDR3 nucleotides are TGCAGTGCTAGATCTGCAGCGGGGTGGGGATACAATGAGCAGTTCTTC.

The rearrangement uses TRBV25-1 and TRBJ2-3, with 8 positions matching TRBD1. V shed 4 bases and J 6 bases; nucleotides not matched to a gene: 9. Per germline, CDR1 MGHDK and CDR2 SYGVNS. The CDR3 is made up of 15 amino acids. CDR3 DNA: TGTGCCAGCAGTGCCCTGACAGGGGTAGGGGATACGCAGTATTTT. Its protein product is CASSALTGVGDTQYF.

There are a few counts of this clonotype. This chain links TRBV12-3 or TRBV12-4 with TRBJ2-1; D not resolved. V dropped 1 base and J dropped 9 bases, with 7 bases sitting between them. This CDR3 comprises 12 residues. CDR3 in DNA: TGTGCCAGCAGTTTAGATGGTGTTGAGCAGTTCTTC. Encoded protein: CASSLDGVEQFF.

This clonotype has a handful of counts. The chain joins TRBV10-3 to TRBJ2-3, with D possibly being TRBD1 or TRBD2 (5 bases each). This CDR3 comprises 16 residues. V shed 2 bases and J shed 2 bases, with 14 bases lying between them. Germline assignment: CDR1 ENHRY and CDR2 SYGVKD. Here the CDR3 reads CAISEGSGPYTDTQYF. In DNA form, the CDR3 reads TGTGCCATCAGTGAGGGGTCGGGACCCTACACAGATACGCAGTATTTT.

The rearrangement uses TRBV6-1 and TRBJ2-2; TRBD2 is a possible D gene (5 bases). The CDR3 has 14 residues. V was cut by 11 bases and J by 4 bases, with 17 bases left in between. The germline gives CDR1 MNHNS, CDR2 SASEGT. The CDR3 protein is CAGLRGAGTGELFF. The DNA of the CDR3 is TGTGCCGGTCTACGGGGTGCGGGCACCGGGGAGCTGTTTTTT.

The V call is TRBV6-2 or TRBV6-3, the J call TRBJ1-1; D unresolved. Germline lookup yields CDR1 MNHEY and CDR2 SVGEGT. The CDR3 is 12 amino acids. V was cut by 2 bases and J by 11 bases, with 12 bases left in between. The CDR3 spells CASSYLDLVAFF. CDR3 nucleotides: TGTGCCAGCAGTTACCTGGACCTAGTTGCTTTCTTT.

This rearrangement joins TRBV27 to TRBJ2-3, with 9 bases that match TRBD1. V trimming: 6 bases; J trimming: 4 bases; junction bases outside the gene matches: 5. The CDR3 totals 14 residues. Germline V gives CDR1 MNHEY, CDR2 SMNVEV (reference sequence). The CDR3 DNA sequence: TGTGCCAGCAGAGGGACAGGGTCGCCAGATACGCAGTATTTT. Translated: CASRGTGSPDTQYF.

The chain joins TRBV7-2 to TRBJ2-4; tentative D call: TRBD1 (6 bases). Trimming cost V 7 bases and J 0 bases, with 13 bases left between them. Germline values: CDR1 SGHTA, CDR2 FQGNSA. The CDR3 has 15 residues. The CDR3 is CASNNRELAKNIQYF. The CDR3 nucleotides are TGTGCCAGCAACAACAGGGAGCTAGCCAAAAACATTCAGTACTTC.

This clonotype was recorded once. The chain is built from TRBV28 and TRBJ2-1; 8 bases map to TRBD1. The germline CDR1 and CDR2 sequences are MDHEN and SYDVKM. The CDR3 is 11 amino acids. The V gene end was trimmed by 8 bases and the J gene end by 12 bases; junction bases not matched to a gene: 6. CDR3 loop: CASDKGTGQFF. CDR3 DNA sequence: TGTGCCAGCGATAAAGGGACAGGGCAGTTCTTC.

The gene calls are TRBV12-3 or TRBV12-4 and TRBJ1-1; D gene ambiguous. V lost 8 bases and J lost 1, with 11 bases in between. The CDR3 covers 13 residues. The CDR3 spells CASGYEPNTEAFF. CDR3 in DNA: TGTGCCAGCGGTTACGAGCCGAACACTGAAGCTTTCTTT.

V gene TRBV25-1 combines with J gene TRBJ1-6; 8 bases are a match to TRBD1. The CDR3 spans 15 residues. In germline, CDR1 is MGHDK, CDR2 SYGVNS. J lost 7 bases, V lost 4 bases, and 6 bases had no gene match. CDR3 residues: CASSVSGQGNSPLHF. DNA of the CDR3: TGTGCCAGCAGTGTATCAGGACAGGGAAATTCACCCCTCCACTTT. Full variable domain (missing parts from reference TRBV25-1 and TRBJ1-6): EADIYQTPRYLVIGTGKKITLECSQTMGHDKMYWYQQDPGMELHLIHYSYGVNSTEKGDLSSESTVSRIRTEHFPLTLESARPSHTSQYLCASSVSGQGNSPLHFGNGTRLTVT.

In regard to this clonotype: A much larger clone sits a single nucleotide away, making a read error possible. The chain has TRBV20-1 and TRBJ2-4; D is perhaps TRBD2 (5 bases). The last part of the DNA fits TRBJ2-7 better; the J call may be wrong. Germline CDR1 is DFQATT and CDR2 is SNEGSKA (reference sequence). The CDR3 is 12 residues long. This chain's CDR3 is CRASPTVYEQYF. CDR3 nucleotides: TGCAGGGCTAGCCCGACTGTCTACGAGCAGTACTTC.

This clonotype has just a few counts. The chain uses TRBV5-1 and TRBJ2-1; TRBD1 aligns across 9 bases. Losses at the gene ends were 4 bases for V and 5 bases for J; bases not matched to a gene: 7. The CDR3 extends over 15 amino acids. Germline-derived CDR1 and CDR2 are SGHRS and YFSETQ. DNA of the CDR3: TGCGCCAGCAGCCTTCAGGGACAGGGACACAATGAGCAGTTCTTC. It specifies CASSLQGQGHNEQFF.

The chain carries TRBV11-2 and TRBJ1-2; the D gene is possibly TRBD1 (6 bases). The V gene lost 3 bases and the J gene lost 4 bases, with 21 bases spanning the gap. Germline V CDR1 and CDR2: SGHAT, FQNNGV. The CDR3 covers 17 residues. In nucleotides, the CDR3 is TGTGCCAGCAGCTTTTTCAGCCGGGGGGCAGAACCCTATGGCTACACCTTC. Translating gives CASSFFSRGAEPYGYTF.

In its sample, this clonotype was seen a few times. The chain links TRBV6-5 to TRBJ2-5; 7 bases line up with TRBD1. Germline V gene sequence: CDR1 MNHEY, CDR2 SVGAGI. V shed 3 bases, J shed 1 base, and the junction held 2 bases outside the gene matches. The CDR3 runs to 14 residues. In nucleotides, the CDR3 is TGTGCCAGCAGTTATCAGGGGGTCCAAGAGACCCAGTACTTC. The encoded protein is CASSYQGVQETQYF.

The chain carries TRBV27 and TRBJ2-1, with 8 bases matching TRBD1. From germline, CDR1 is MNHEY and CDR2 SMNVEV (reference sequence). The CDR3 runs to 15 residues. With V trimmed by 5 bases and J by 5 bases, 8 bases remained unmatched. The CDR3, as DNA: TGTGCCAGCAGTCCACTGGACAGGGCGGACAATGAGCAGTTCTTC. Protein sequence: CASSPLDRADNEQFF.